This T cell receptor (beta chain) was obtained from a study of shared clonotypes between healthy human individuals. Points from the study as a whole: Richness estimates generally favored naive over memory subsets.

Splitting of each subset's genomic DNA was done evenly across several immunoSEQ plates. As processed by the authors: ImmunoSEQ yielded junction-only sequences lacking quality scores, so filtering differed. The table came from immunoSEQ multiplex PCR; TCRdb's copy has only in-frame clones and leaves some out. V and J calls and clone size are copied from that table; D and trimming were computed from the DNA. The table lists fewer than 1.4 million clones, approximately 78% of them singletons. About this clone itself: The antigen remains unidentified. Other nucleotide sequences from this sample produce the same CDR3.

This CDR3 contains 12 residues. V gave up 5 bases and J gave up 4 bases, with 7 bases separating them. CDR1 is SEHNR and CDR2 is FQNEAQ in the germline V gene (reference sequence). The chain has TRBV7-9 and TRBJ2-3; no reliable D call. This TCR was recovered from a young man in good health. Some clones in this sample may be carry-over from other donors' samples. The sequencing input was memory CD4+ T cells from PBMCs. Subset noted: CD45RA-negative fraction. The CDR3 DNA sequence: TGTGCCAGCAGCCCTATCGCAGATACGCAGTATTTT. Protein product: CASSPIADTQYF.